This is a list of T cell receptor beta chains from one sample in a study of molecular identifiers for immune sequencing clone quantification. TCRdb fed the PCR reads into MiXCR, producing one record per CDR3 protein. The sample has around 460,000 distinct CDR3 sequences, roughly 24% seen once; the top ten hold 0.7% to 0.9%. The sequenced material came from naive CD8+ T cells from blood, with Jurkat cell RNA spiked in. The receptor set was obtained from a human donor in good health. Some libraries in this study had Jurkat cell RNA spiked in. Each CDR3 is given with its conserved first and last residue. A D gene is named only where the DNA matches it firmly. Clone sizes are given selectively: once, few, many, or a class where the clone is expanded.

CDR3nt,CDR3aa,v_gene,len,j_gene,d_gene,abundance
TGTGCCATTGGGGGGGTTCAAGAGACCCAGTACTTC,CAIGGVQETQYF,TRBV27,12,TRBJ2-5,TRBD2,few
TGTGCCAGCAGTTACGGTCCCGCTTTGGTTCCCCACTTC,CASSYGPALVPHF,TRBV6-5,13,TRBJ1-2,.,many
TGTGCCAGCAGCTTGGTGGGACAGGGAAATTCACCCCTCCACTTT,CASSLVGQGNSPLHF,TRBV5-4,15,TRBJ1-6,TRBD1,many
TGTGCCAGCAGTTACTCGATGGTCCCTCAGCCCCAGCATTTT,CASSYSMVPQPQHF,TRBV6-2/TRBV6-3,14,TRBJ1-5,.,.
TGCGCCAGCAGCCAAGTCCAGGGGGGGTTTGGCAATCAGCCCCAGCATTTT,CASSQVQGGFGNQPQHF,TRBV4-1,17,TRBJ1-5,TRBD1,many
TGTGCCAGCAGTTCCCGGGCAGGGTGGTACGAGCAGTACTTC,CASSSRAGWYEQYF,TRBV27,14,TRBJ2-7,.,.
TGTGCCAGCAGGGGACTGTATAGCAATCAGCCCCAGCATTTT,CASRGLYSNQPQHF,TRBV6-6,14,TRBJ1-5,.,.
TGTGCCAGCAGCTTGGGGGGACAGGGGGCGGCTCAGCCCCAGCATTTT,CASSLGGQGAAQPQHF,TRBV5-6,16,TRBJ1-5,TRBD1,few
TGTGCCAGCAGCTCCCAGGACGGGACCCAGTACTTC,CASSSQDGTQYF,TRBV7-9,12,TRBJ2-5,.,few
TGTGCCAGCAGCTCAAGCGGGAGGGCCTGGTCCTACGAGCAGTACTTC,CASSSSGRAWSYEQYF,TRBV12-3/TRBV12-4,16,TRBJ2-7,TRBD2,.
TGCAGTGCTAGAGTCCGCTCTGAAGCTTTCTTT,CSARVRSEAFF,TRBV20-1,11,TRBJ1-1,.,.
TGTGCCAGCAGCCTACTCCCGGGACTGGATAATTCACCCCTCCACTTT,CASSLLPGLDNSPLHF,TRBV11-2,16,TRBJ1-6,.,.
TGTGCCAGCAGCCTAGATGCAGGGAATGTTGCCAACTATGGCTACACCTTC,CASSLDAGNVANYGYTF,TRBV9,17,TRBJ1-2,.,few
TGTGCCAGCAGTTTATCCCCACTAGCGGGAGGGCCCTCCTACAATGAGCAGTTCTTC,CASSLSPLAGGPSYNEQFF,TRBV27,19,TRBJ2-1,TRBD2,.
TGTGCCAGCAGCCCACAACCTCCTCGTGGTAATTCACCCCTCCACTTT,CASSPQPPRGNSPLHF,TRBV7-9,16,TRBJ1-6,.,many
TGTGCCAGCAGTGAATACAGGAGGAACACTGAAGCTTTCTTT,CASSEYRRNTEAFF,TRBV2,14,TRBJ1-1,.,few
TGTGCCAGCAGCTTATGGACAGGGCACAATCAGCCCCAGCATTTT,CASSLWTGHNQPQHF,TRBV7-2,15,TRBJ1-5,TRBD1,many
TGTGCCAGCAGCCACCTATCCTTTGTCACTAGCGGGAACACAGATACGCAGTATTTT,CASSHLSFVTSGNTDTQYF,TRBV7-2,19,TRBJ2-3,TRBD2,few
TGTGCCAGCAGTTACTCGAAGGGGAATGAGCAGTTCTTC,CASSYSKGNEQFF,TRBV6-5,13,TRBJ2-1,.,.
TGTGCCAGCAGTTTATTTGGTCGGGAGCAGTACTTC,CASSLFGREQYF,TRBV28,12,TRBJ2-7,.,many
TGTGACAGCAGCTGGGGACAGGAAAACACCGGGGAGCTGTTTTTT,CDSSWGQENTGELFF,TRBV11-1,15,TRBJ2-2,TRBD1,.
TGCAGTGCTAGTGCTTTAGCGGACCTCTCCTACGAGCAGTACTTC,CSASALADLSYEQYF,TRBV20-1,15,TRBJ2-7,.,few
TGCGCCAGCAGCTTAGACAGGAGGGGAAAGGTGAAGTACTTC,CASSLDRRGKVKYF,TRBV5-1,14,TRBJ2-7,.,many
TGCGCCAGCAGCCAAGAGGGGGGCCTGGCAGATACGCAGTATTTT,CASSQEGGLADTQYF,TRBV4-3,15,TRBJ2-3,.,.
TGTGCGGTAAGACAGGGGGCTGGCGAGCAGTACTTC,CAVRQGAGEQYF,TRBV6-1,12,TRBJ2-7,TRBD1,.
TGTGCCAGCAGCCGCGGCGGGGGGACCCCATCCACAGATACGCAGTATTTT,CASSRGGGTPSTDTQYF,TRBV5-4,17,TRBJ2-3,TRBD2,many